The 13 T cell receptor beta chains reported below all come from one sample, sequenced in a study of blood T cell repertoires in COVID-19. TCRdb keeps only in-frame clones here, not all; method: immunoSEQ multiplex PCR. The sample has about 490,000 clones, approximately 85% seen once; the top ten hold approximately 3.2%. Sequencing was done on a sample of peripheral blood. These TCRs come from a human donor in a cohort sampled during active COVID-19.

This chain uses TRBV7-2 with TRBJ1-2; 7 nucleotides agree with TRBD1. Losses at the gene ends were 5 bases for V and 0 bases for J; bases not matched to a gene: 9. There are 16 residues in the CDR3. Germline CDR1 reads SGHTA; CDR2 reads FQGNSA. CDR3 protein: CASSPGTAQANYGYTF. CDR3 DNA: TGTGCCAGCAGCCCTGGGACAGCTCAAGCTAACTATGGCTACACCTTC.

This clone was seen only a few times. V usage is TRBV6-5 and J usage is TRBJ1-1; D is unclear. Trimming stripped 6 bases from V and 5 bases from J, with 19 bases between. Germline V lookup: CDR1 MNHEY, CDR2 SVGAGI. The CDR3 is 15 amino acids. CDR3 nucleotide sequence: TGTGCCAGCAGCCCCGGGCCGGCTGGGAGAACTGAAGCTTTCTTT. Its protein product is CASSPGPAGRTEAFF.

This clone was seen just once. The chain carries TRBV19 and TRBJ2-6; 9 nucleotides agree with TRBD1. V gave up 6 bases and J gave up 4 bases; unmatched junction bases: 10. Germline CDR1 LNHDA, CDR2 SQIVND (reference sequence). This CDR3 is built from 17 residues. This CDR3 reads CASSDGTGSLGANVLTF. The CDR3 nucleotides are TGTGCCAGTAGCGATGGGACAGGGTCGTTAGGGGCCAACGTCCTGACTTTC.

In nucleotides, the CDR3 is TGTGCCAGCCGGGGACAGGGGGTTCTTAACTATGGCTACACCTTC. Translating gives CASRGQGVLNYGYTF. V is TRBV19 and J is TRBJ1-2, with 11 nucleotides matching TRBD1. The CDR3 has 15 residues. CDR1 and CDR2 from the germline V gene are LNHDA and SQIVND (reference sequence). V lost 9 bases and J lost 1; bases outside the gene matches: 7. Full variable domain (remainder filled in from reference TRBV19 and TRBJ1-2): DGGITQSPKYLFRKEGQNVTLSCEQNLNHDAMYWYRQDPGQGLRLIYYSQIVNDFQKGDIAEGYSVSREKKESFPLTVTSAQKNPTAFYLCASRGQGVLNYGYTFGSGTRLTVV.

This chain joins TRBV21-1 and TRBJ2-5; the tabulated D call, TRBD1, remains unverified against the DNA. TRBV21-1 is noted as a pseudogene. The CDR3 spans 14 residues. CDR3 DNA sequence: TGTGCCAGCAGAGTCCGGGACACTCAAGAGACCCAGTACTTC. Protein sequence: CASRVRDTQETQYF.

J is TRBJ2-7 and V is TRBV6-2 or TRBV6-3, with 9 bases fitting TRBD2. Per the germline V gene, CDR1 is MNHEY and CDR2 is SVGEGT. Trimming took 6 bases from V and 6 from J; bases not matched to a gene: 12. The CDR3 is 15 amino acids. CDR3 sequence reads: CASSLKTSGSGEQYF. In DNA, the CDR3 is TGTGCCAGCAGCCTCAAGACTAGCGGTAGCGGCGAGCAGTACTTC.

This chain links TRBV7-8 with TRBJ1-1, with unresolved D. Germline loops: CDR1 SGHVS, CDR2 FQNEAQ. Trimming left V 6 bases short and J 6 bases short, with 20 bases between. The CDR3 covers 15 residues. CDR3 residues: CASRLGVRTIPEAFF. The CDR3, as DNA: TGTGCCAGCAGACTAGGAGTCCGTACAATCCCTGAAGCTTTCTTT. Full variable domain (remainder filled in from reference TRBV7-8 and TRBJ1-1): GAGVSQSPRYKVAKRGQDVALRCDPISGHVSLFWYQQALGQGPEFLTYFQNEAQLDKSGLPSDRFFAERPEGSVSTLKIQRTQQEDSAVYLCASRLGVRTIPEAFFGQGTRLTVV.

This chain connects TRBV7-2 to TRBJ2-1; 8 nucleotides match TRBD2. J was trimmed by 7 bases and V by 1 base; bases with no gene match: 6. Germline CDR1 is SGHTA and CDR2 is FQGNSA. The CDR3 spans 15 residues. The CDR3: CASSLDGRAINEQFF. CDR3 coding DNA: TGTGCCAGCAGCTTAGACGGGAGGGCCATTAATGAGCAGTTCTTC.

The DNA of the CDR3 is TGTGCCAGCGGGGAGGGGAATCAGCCCCAGCATTTT. Translated: CASGEGNQPQHF. V usage is TRBV25-1 and J usage is TRBJ1-5; D perhaps matches TRBD1 (5 bases). Germline CDR1 and CDR2: MGHDK and SYGVNS. The CDR3 loop spans 12 amino acids. Trimming took 8 bases from V and 4 from J, leaving 9 bases between them.

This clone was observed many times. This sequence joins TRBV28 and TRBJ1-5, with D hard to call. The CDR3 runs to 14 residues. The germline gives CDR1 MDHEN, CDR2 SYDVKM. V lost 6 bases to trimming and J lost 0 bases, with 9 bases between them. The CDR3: CASRQTYSNQPQHF. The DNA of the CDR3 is TGTGCCAGCAGACAGACATATAGCAATCAGCCCCAGCATTTT.

The CDR3 reads CASSGAGGWDAAKNIQYF. CDR3 DNA: TGTGCCAGCAGTGGAGCGGGAGGGTGGGACGCGGCCAAAAACATTCAGTACTTC. The rearrangement links TRBV2 to TRBJ2-4; 10 nucleotides match TRBD2. V lost 4 bases to trimming and J lost 1 base; unmatched junction nucleotides: 10. CDR1 and CDR2 (germline): SNHLY, FYNNEI. The CDR3 runs to 18 residues.

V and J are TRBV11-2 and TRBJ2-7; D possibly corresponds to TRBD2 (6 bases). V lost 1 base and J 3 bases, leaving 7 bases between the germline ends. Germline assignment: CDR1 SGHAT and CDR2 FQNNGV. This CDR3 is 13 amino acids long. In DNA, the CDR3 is TGTGCCAGCAGCTTAGGCGGGAACTACGAGCAGTACTTC. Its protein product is CASSLGGNYEQYF.

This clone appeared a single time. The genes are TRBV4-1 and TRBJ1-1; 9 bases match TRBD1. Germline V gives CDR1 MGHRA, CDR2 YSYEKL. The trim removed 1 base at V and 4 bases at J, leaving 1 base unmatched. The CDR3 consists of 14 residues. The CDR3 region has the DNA TGCGCCAGCAGCCAAGTGACAGGGGGCACTGAAGCTTTCTTT. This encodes CASSQVTGGTEAFF.